This TCR beta chain comes out of a study of cytomegalovirus exposure and HLA in healthy donors. Study-wide findings and caveats: Cytomegalovirus status, reportedly, was diagnosed with high specificity and sensitivity by the classifier.

Primers included in the PCR were 60 Vbeta and 13 Jbeta primers. Profiling relied on immunoSEQ multiplex PCR, and the TCRdb table lists in-frame clones only, not all of them. Of 170,000 or so clones in the sample, roughly 82% were seen once. Regarding this clone: The antigen is not known.

V trimming: 6 bases; J trimming: 5 bases; junction bases outside the gene matches: 7. CDR3 length: 14 residues. CDR1 is SGDLS and CDR2 is YYNGEE in the germline V gene. Regarding donors, all were healthy bone marrow donors. J is TRBJ2-5 and V is TRBV9, with 10 bases identical to TRBD2. The sequence was obtained from a woman aged 50 to 65 in good health and CMV-seronegative. The sample comprised PBMCs. The CDR3 loop reads CASTSGGWEETQYF. CDR3 DNA: TGTGCCAGCACTAGCGGGGGATGGGAGGAGACCCAGTACTTC.